The 11 T cell receptor beta chains presented below share a single source sample, sequenced in a study of shared clonotypes between healthy human individuals. Data came from immunoSEQ multiplex PCR; TCRdb stores just in-frame clones and leaves some out. This sample has about 640,000 clones, with about 78% found just once. The sequencing sample was made of memory CD4+ T cells sorted from blood. The sample's subset: CD45RA-negative fraction. The receptors stem from a woman aged 25-40 years in good health.

The chain links TRBV28 to TRBJ2-7, with D possibly TRBD1 on 6 matching bases. V dropped 8 bases and J dropped 2 bases, with 16 bases sitting between them. CDR3 size: 14 residues. Germline CDR1 MDHEN, CDR2 SYDVKM. DNA for the CDR3: TGTGCCAGCTCACAGGGTGGGCAAGCCTACGAGCAGTACTTC. Amino acids: CASSQGGQAYEQYF.

This clone was seen a handful of times. Other nucleotide sequences from this sample produce the same CDR3. This chain connects TRBV7-9 to TRBJ2-5, with unresolved D. The CDR3 has 12 residues. The V gene lost 1 base and the J gene lost 2 bases, with 2 bases spanning the gap. Germline values: CDR1 SEHNR, CDR2 FQNEAQ (reference sequence). The CDR3 DNA is TGTGCCAGCAGCTTAGGACAAGAGACCCAGTACTTC. It translates to CASSLGQETQYF. The full variable domain, completed using reference TRBV7-9 and TRBJ2-5, is DTGVSQNPRHKITKRGQNVTFRCDPISEHNRLYWYRQTLGQGPEFLTYFQNEAQLEKSRLLSDRFSAERPKGSFSTLEIQRTEQGDSAMYLCASSLGQETQYFGPGTRLLVL.

The chain joins TRBV15 to TRBJ2-3; 8 nucleotides match TRBD1. Trimming took 2 bases from V and 2 from J; bases not matched to a gene: 3. The germline V gene encodes CDR1 LNHNV and CDR2 YYDKDF (reference sequence). CDR3 length: 15 residues. CDR3 DNA: TGTGCCACCAGCAGAAGGACAGGGAACACAGATACGCAGTATTTT. Protein product: CATSRRTGNTDTQYF.

This clone showed up just a few times. This chain joins TRBV30 and TRBJ1-2; 7 bases are shared with TRBD1. Germline-derived CDR1 and CDR2 are GTSNPN and SVGIG (reference sequence). V shed 5 bases, J shed 6 bases, and the junction held 9 bases outside the gene matches. This CDR3 region has 13 residues. The CDR3 DNA follows: TGTGCCTGGGCGGACAGGACCCCACATGGCTACACCTTC. It encodes CAWADRTPHGYTF.

The V and J genes are TRBV10-3 and TRBJ2-7; weak D call: TRBD2 (6 bases). This CDR3 comprises 16 residues. Germline loops: CDR1 ENHRY, CDR2 SYGVKD. V was clipped by 3 bases and J by 0 bases, with 15 bases between them. CDR3 sequence reads: CAISDRREAFSYEQYF. The DNA of the CDR3 is TGTGCCATCAGTGATAGAAGGGAGGCTTTCTCCTACGAGCAGTACTTC.

This sequence joins TRBV6-6 and TRBJ2-7, with 9 bases that match TRBD2. Germline assignment: CDR1 MNHNY and CDR2 SVGAGI (reference sequence). V was pared by 2 bases and J by 6 bases, with 5 bases of the junction left unmatched. This CDR3 has 14 amino acids. The CDR3 nucleotides read TGTGCCAGCAGTTACGCGGCGGGAGGGTTCGAGCAGTACTTC. Amino acids: CASSYAAGGFEQYF.

In nucleotides, the CDR3 is TGTGCAAGTCGCTTGAGATTCGAGCGTGACACAGATACGCAGTATTTT. Translating gives CASRLRFERDTDTQYF. This rearrangement joins TRBV12-2 to TRBJ2-3; no check of the table's D call, TRBD2, against the DNA was made. TRBV12-2 is a pseudogene locus. This CDR3 has 16 amino acids.

V usage is TRBV18 and J usage is TRBJ2-1; the match to TRBD1 covers 10 bases. Trimming removed 6 bases from V and 5 bases from J; junction bases left unmatched: 10. Germline V lookup: CDR1 KGHSH, CDR2 LQKENI. This CDR3 has 16 amino acids. This CDR3 is CASSPDRGIAHNEQFF. CDR3 bases: TGTGCCAGCTCTCCGGACAGGGGGATTGCGCACAATGAGCAGTTCTTC.

Ten or more counts support this clone. The same CDR3 can be traced to other DNA sequences in this sample. The rearrangement uses TRBV25-1 and TRBJ2-7, with D possibly being TRBD1 or TRBD2 (7 bases each). The CDR3 has 14 amino acids. Trimming pared 3 bases from V and 5 bases from J, leaving 14 bases between. Per germline, CDR1 MGHDK and CDR2 SYGVNS. The CDR3 bases are TGTGCCAGCAGTGAGTCAGGGGGAGGGAACGAGCAGTACTTC. Amino acids: CASSESGGGNEQYF.

This rearrangement joins TRBV5-1 to TRBJ1-4, with D perhaps TRBD1 (6 bases). The CDR3 totals 13 residues. Looked up from germline, CDR1 is SGHRS and CDR2 is YFSETQ. V lost 4 bases to trimming and J lost 8 bases, with 12 bases between them. The CDR3 DNA follows: TGCGCCAGCAGCGTCGCGGGACACGAAAAACTGTTTTTT. It yields the protein CASSVAGHEKLFF.

The V gene is TRBV6-4, the J gene TRBJ2-3; 9 positions agree with TRBD2. The CDR3 contains 16 residues. Per the germline V gene, CDR1 is MRHNA and CDR2 is SNTAGT. J gave up 6 bases and V 0 bases, and 7 bases lay outside the gene matches. The CDR3 nucleotides are TGTGCCAGCAGTGACTCGAGTCTAGCGGGAATGGATACGCAGTATTTT. It is translated as CASSDSSLAGMDTQYF.